A single sample gave rise to the 29 T cell receptor beta chains below, sequenced in a study of human T cells and chemical hapten exposure. MiXCR, run by TCRdb on the RACE reads, gives a single entry per CDR3 protein. The sample gives tens of thousands of distinct CDR3 sequences, over 8.5% of which show up once; 1.4% is in the top ten. Time point given: patch test 3, about 24 weeks after DPC sensitization. Sample treatment: therapeutic diphenylcyclopropenone sensitization with weekly scalp DPC. The specimen comprised whole blood, sampled in connection with sensitization to the hapten diphenylcyclopropenone (DPC). Receptors were obtained from a woman in her fifties or sixties with alopecia areata. Some clones in this sample may be carry-over from other donors' samples.

This clonotype was found many times. The V call is TRBV11-2, the J call TRBJ2-5; D remains unclear. The CDR3 runs 13 residues. V gave up 5 bases and J gave up 2 bases, with 9 bases separating them. CDR1 and CDR2 (germline): SGHAT, FQNNGV. This chain's CDR3 is CASSTAPQETQYF. The CDR3 coding sequence is TGTGCCAGCAGCACAGCCCCTCAAGAGACCCAGTACTTC.

In this sample, this clonotype turned up many times. The rearrangement uses TRBV6-2 or TRBV6-3 and TRBJ2-3; the D gene is possibly TRBD2 (6 bases). Germline V lookup: CDR1 MNHEY, CDR2 SVGEGT. V was trimmed by 2 bases and J by 1 base, leaving 7 bases between them. The length of the CDR3 is 14 residues. Here the CDR3 reads CASSYGTGTDTQYF. The CDR3 DNA reads TGTGCCAGCAGTTACGGGACTGGCACAGATACGCAGTATTTT.

This clonotype was observed a few times. The CDR3, as DNA: TGCAGCGCCCCGAGGGGGCCGTCGCACACCGGGGAGCTGTTTTTT. This codes for CSAPRGPSHTGELFF. This chain uses TRBV29-1 with TRBJ2-2; 7 bases map to TRBD1. The CDR3 extends over 15 amino acids. Germline V lookup: CDR1 SQVTM, CDR2 ANQGSEA. V lost 7 bases and J lost 3; bases outside the gene matches: 11.

The V and J genes are TRBV5-1 and TRBJ1-2; 8 nucleotides agree with TRBD1. The trim removed 4 bases at V and 3 bases at J, leaving 8 bases unmatched. Per germline, CDR1 SGHRS and CDR2 YFSETQ. The CDR3 is made up of 15 amino acids. The CDR3 reads CASSPRTGLDYGYTF. For the CDR3, the DNA is TGCGCCAGCAGCCCGAGGACAGGGTTGGACTATGGCTACACCTTC.

This clonotype occurred a few times. The chain employs TRBV27 and TRBJ1-6; D might be TRBD1 (6 bases). Germline CDR1 and CDR2: MNHEY and SMNVEV (reference sequence). The CDR3 has 16 amino acids. Deletions cut 5 bases from V and 10 bases from J, with 21 bases between. CDR3 loop: CASSPIRGAGGSPLHF. The DNA for the CDR3 is TGTGCCAGCAGTCCTATCCGGGGGGCCGGAGGGTCACCCCTCCACTTT.

The chain employs TRBV3-1 and TRBJ1-2, with D possibly TRBD1 on 6 matching bases. The CDR3 is 17 residues long. Germline CDR1 and CDR2: LGHDT and YNNKEL (reference sequence). V lost 1 base and J lost 6, with 21 bases in between. CDR3 sequence reads: CASSQGMLQGQKDGYTF. DNA of the CDR3: TGTGCCAGCAGCCAAGGCATGTTGCAGGGGCAGAAAGATGGCTACACCTTC.

This clonotype turned up a few times. The junction and the germline gene differ at one end; a read error may be behind it. The chain carries TRBV11-2 and TRBJ2-3; no clear D. This CDR3 spans 14 amino acids. Looked up from germline, CDR1 is SGHAT and CDR2 is FQNNGV. CDR3 sequence: CASSPRSGGWRKNF. CDR3 in DNA: TGTGCCAGCAGCCCAAGATCCGGCGGTTGGAGAAAGAATTTT.

This chain uses TRBV28 with TRBJ2-5, with TRBD1 as a possible D gene (6 bases). The germline gives CDR1 MDHEN, CDR2 SYDVKM. V was clipped by 6 bases and J by 5 bases, with 16 bases between them. The CDR3 is 14 amino acids. CDR3 amino acids: CASRYGQYPETQYF. CDR3 sequence (DNA): TGTGCCAGCAGATACGGACAGTACCCGGAGACCCAGTACTTC.

This clonotype has only a few counts. The V call is TRBV12-3 or TRBV12-4, the J call TRBJ1-2; 9 bases align to TRBD1. V was clipped by 6 bases and J by 7 bases; unmatched bases: 6. The CDR3 is 13 amino acids. CDR3 sequence (DNA): TGTGCCAGCAGAGGACAGGGGTTGGGTGGCTACACCTTC. It encodes CASRGQGLGGYTF.

The rearrangement uses TRBV7-8 and TRBJ1-6; D is possibly TRBD1 (5 bases). The germline V and J ends were trimmed by 0 bases and 10 bases, with 16 bases remaining between them. The germline CDR1 and CDR2 sequences are SGHVS and FQNEAQ. The CDR3 spans 16 residues. The CDR3: CASSLASGGTGSPLHF. The CDR3 DNA reads as TGTGCCAGCAGCTTAGCGAGCGGGGGGACGGGATCACCCCTCCACTTT.

The chain uses TRBV5-1 and TRBJ1-6, with D perhaps matching TRBD1 (5 bases). The V and J ends lost 0 bases and 12 bases respectively, with 16 bases between them. The CDR3 spans 15 residues. Germline loops: CDR1 SGHRS, CDR2 YFSETQ. In DNA form, the CDR3 reads TGCGCCAGCAGCTTGGATGACACAGGCCGGGGACCCCTCCACTTT. Amino acid sequence: CASSLDDTGRGPLHF.

This chain uses TRBV12-3 or TRBV12-4 with TRBJ1-2; 7 positions agree with TRBD1. CDR3 length: 15 amino acids. Trimming removed 5 bases from V and 0 bases from J; junction bases left unmatched: 6. The CDR3 DNA is TGTGCCAGCAGTCCCGGGACAGCATCTAACTATGGCTACACCTTC. Translation gives CASSPGTASNYGYTF.

This clonotype appeared many times. The CDR3 loop is CASSIGTGAHTEAFF. DNA for the CDR3: TGTGCCAGCAGCATCGGGACAGGGGCCCACACTGAAGCTTTCTTT. This sequence joins TRBV5-4 and TRBJ1-1, with 10 bases aligning to TRBD1. The CDR3 loop spans 15 amino acids. The J segment lost 3 bases and the V segment lost 4 bases, leaving 6 bases of the junction unmatched. Germline lookup yields CDR1 SGHNT and CDR2 YYREEE (reference sequence).

In its sample, this clonotype was seen many times. The CDR3 region is CASSLRTTGVQNTGELFF. DNA of the CDR3: TGTGCCAGCAGCTTACGGACTACAGGGGTCCAGAACACCGGGGAGCTGTTTTTT. The chain employs TRBV7-6 and TRBJ2-2; weak D call: TRBD1 (7 bases). The CDR3 contains 18 residues. Trimming removed 2 bases from V and 1 base from J, with 17 bases in between. Germline values: CDR1 SGHVS, CDR2 FNYEAQ. The complete variable domain, with remaining parts taken from reference TRBV7-6 and TRBJ2-2, reads GAGVSQSPRYKVTKRGQDVALRCDPISGHVSLYWYRQALGQGPEFLTYFNYEAQQDKSGLPNDRFSAERPEGSISTLTIQRTEQRDSAMYRCASSLRTTGVQNTGELFFGEGSRLTVL.

The genes are TRBV5-1 and TRBJ1-3; a possible D gene is TRBD1 (5 bases). CDR3 length equals 16 residues. Germline values: CDR1 SGHRS, CDR2 YFSETQ. V shed 2 bases and J shed 4 bases, with 16 bases lying between them. CDR3 region: CASSFGDLSAGNTIYF. The DNA of the CDR3 is TGCGCCAGCAGCTTTGGGGACCTATCGGCGGGAAACACCATATATTTT.

This clonotype turned up a few times. The chain combines TRBV25-1 with TRBJ2-5, with TRBD2 matching over 14 bases. Per the germline V gene, CDR1 is MGHDK and CDR2 is SYGVNS. J gave up 1 base and V 3 bases, and 1 base lay outside the gene matches. This CDR3 is 16 amino acids long. The CDR3 sequence is CASSEGTSGGQETQYF. Written as DNA, the CDR3 is TGTGCCAGCAGTGAGGGGACTAGCGGGGGCCAAGAGACCCAGTACTTC.

The table lists this clonotype with many counts. This sequence joins TRBV18 and TRBJ2-7; 11 nucleotides agree with TRBD1. CDR1 and CDR2 from the germline V gene are KGHSH and LQKENI. With V trimmed by 3 bases and J by 5 bases, 0 bases remained unmatched. The CDR3 consists of 13 residues. CDR3 residues: CASSPGQGDEQYF. CDR3 coding DNA: TGTGCCAGCTCACCGGGACAGGGGGACGAGCAGTACTTC.

This clonotype came up a few times. The rearrangement uses TRBV18 and TRBJ2-5; 7 bases agree with TRBD1. In germline, CDR1 is KGHSH, CDR2 LQKENI. This CDR3 contains 17 residues. Trimming at V came to 4 bases and at J to 2 bases, leaving 13 bases not matched to a gene. CDR3 coding DNA: TGTGCCAGCTCACGGACAGGTTCAGAACGAGAACAAGAGACCCAGTACTTC. As protein: CASSRTGSEREQETQYF.

The sample holds a few counts of this clonotype. V is TRBV29-1 and J is TRBJ1-3; no clear D gene. CDR3 length equals 11 residues. V dropped 4 bases and J dropped 4 bases, with 5 bases sitting between them. CDR1 is SQVTM and CDR2 is ANQGSEA in the germline V gene. The CDR3 DNA sequence: TGCAGCGTTGCGTTAGGAAACACCATATATTTT. Protein sequence: CSVALGNTIYF.

This clonotype was picked up many times. The chain links TRBV11-2 to TRBJ1-2; D is unclear. CDR3 length equals 13 residues. CDR1 SGHAT and CDR2 FQNNGV come from the germline V gene. V was cut by 2 bases and J by 5 bases, with 9 bases left in between. The CDR3 protein is CASSLQRSYGYTF. As DNA, the CDR3 is TGTGCCAGCAGCTTACAGCGGAGTTATGGCTACACCTTC. Full variable domain (missing parts from reference TRBV11-2 and TRBJ1-2): EAGVAQSPRYKIIEKRQSVAFWCNPISGHATLYWYQQILGQGPKLLIQFQNNGVVDDSQLPKDRFSAERLKGVDSTLKIQPAKLEDSAVYLCASSLQRSYGYTFGSGTRLTVV.

In this sample, this clonotype turned up many times. CDR3 nucleotide sequence: TGTGCCAGCAGCTTAGTAACGGTCGACACCGGGGAGCTGTTTTTT. It yields the protein CASSLVTVDTGELFF. J is TRBJ2-2 and V is TRBV11-2; the D is unclear. Germline values: CDR1 SGHAT, CDR2 FQNNGV. Between the trimmed V and J ends, which lost 1 base and 3 bases, there was a span of 9 bases. The CDR3 is made up of 15 amino acids.

This clonotype was counted many times. V and J are TRBV2 and TRBJ2-1, with 13 bases lining up with TRBD2. Germline trimming cut 4 bases from V and 0 bases from J; bases unmatched to any gene: 6. The CDR3 length is 18 residues. Germline V gene lookup returns CDR1 SNHLY and CDR2 FYNNEI. The CDR3 sequence: CASSVGTSGTNSYNEQFF. CDR3 DNA sequence: TGTGCCAGCAGTGTAGGGACTAGCGGGACCAACTCCTACAATGAGCAGTTCTTC.

This chain uses TRBV28 with TRBJ2-1; D gene ambiguous. Per the germline V gene, CDR1 is MDHEN and CDR2 is SYDVKM. The CDR3 is made up of 12 amino acids. The V and J ends lost 9 bases and 8 bases respectively, with 14 bases between them. The CDR3 here is CASKVPGYEQFF. In DNA form, the CDR3 reads TGTGCCAGTAAGGTTCCGGGTTATGAGCAGTTCTTC.

The genes are TRBV27 and TRBJ2-7; weak D call: TRBD1 (6 bases). Trimming shortened V by 4 bases and J by 2 bases, and 15 bases separated the two germline ends. Germline V lookup: CDR1 MNHEY, CDR2 SMNVEV (reference sequence). This CDR3 contains 15 residues. The CDR3 region is CASSYSTGSAYEQYF. DNA of the CDR3: TGTGCCAGCAGTTACTCCACAGGGTCGGCCTACGAGCAGTACTTC.

Many counts were recorded for this clonotype. The CDR3, as DNA: TGTGCCAGCAGTTACGGGACTAGCGGCAACGAGCAGTACTTC. This gives the protein CASSYGTSGNEQYF. V is TRBV6-6 and J is TRBJ2-7, with 11 bases lining up with TRBD2. With 2 bases clipped from V and 5 bases from J, the junction kept 2 bases outside the gene matches. The CDR3 totals 14 residues. The germline V gene has CDR1 MNHNY and CDR2 SVGAGI (reference sequence).

The rearrangement joins TRBV6-5 to TRBJ2-3, with 9 bases aligning to TRBD2. J lost 6 bases, V lost 4 bases, and 11 bases had no gene match. Germline CDR1 is MNHEY and CDR2 is SVGAGI. The CDR3 spans 16 residues. This CDR3 is CASSSEAGGHRDTQYF. CDR3 bases: TGTGCCAGCAGTTCGGAGGCGGGGGGGCATCGTGATACGCAGTATTTT.

V is TRBV20-1 and J is TRBJ2-1, with D perhaps matching TRBD1 (6 bases). The CDR3 loop spans 15 amino acids. V lost 6 bases to trimming and J lost 2 bases, with 17 bases between them. Germline assignment: CDR1 DFQATT and CDR2 SNEGSKA (reference sequence). The CDR3 nucleotides are TGCAGTGCCTGGGCGAGGGGGTCAACCTACAATGAGCAGTTCTTC. Its protein product is CSAWARGSTYNEQFF.

In its sample, this clonotype was seen once. V gene TRBV29-1 combines with J gene TRBJ2-6, with 9 bases aligning to TRBD1. The V and J ends lost 6 bases and 1 base, in that order; junction bases with no gene match: 7. This CDR3 is built from 16 residues. CDR1 SQVTM and CDR2 ANQGSEA come from the germline V gene. CDR3 region: CSVRDRVSSGANVLTF. The CDR3 coding sequence is TGCAGCGTGAGGGACAGGGTGTCGTCTGGGGCCAACGTCCTGACTTTC.

V and J are TRBV7-2 and TRBJ2-3; D gene ambiguous. The germline V gene encodes CDR1 SGHTA and CDR2 FQGNSA. The CDR3 is 15 residues long. Trimming cost V 7 bases and J 4 bases, with 18 bases left between them. This CDR3 reads CASNLSSQWADTQYF. The CDR3 nucleotides read TGTGCCAGCAATCTTTCATCCCAGTGGGCAGATACGCAGTATTTT.